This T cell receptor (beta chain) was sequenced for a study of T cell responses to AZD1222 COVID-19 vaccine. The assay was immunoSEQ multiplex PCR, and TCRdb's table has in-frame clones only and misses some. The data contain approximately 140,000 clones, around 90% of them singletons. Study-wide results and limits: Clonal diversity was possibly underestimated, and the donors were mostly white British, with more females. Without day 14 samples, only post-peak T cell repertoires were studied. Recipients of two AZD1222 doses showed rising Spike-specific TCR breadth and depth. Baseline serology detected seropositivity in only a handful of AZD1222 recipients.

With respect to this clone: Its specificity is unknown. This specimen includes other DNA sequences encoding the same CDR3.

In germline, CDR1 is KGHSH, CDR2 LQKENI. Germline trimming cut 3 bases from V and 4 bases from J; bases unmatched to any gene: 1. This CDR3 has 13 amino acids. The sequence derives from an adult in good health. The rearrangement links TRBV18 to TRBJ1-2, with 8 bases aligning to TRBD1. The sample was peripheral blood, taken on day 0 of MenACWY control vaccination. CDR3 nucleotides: TGTGCCAGCTCACCGGACAGGGTCTATGGCTACACCTTC. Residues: CASSPDRVYGYTF.